This TCR beta chain appears in the sequencing data of a study of beta chain features in type 1 diabetes. What was sequenced were expressed TCRB transcripts, since all of the isolated RNA had been reverse transcribed. Using immunoSEQ multiplex PCR, the repertoire was profiled, and TCRdb retains in-frame clones only, with some absent. The sample carries 600,000 to 750,000 clones, 9.5% to 15% recorded once. This CDR3 contains 13 residues. Germline V gene lookup returns CDR1 SGHTA and CDR2 FQGNSA. The V gene end was trimmed by 5 bases and the J gene end by 7 bases; junction bases not matched to a gene: 3. General study findings and limits: A moderate, significant TCRB CDR3 shortening appeared in type 1 diabetes across four CD4+ subsets.

This clone was observed a handful of times. Antigen specificity is unknown. The receptor was isolated from a man aged 30 to 45 with type 1 diabetes. The sample taken for sequencing was naive CD4+ T cells from blood. This rearrangement joins TRBV7-2 to TRBJ1-2; 11 nucleotides agree with TRBD1. Here the CDR3 DNA reads TGTGCCAGCAGCGGAGGGACAGGGGGTGGCTACACCTTC. Its translation: CASSGGTGGGYTF.